The table lists the clone carrying this T cell receptor beta chain with a few counts. Patients aged 18 to 65 had newly diagnosed hyperthyroidism of under 2 months' duration. The diagnostic basis comprised clinical symptoms, serum thyroxine and TRAb, thyroid ultrasound and orbital computed tomography. This entry comes from a study of T cells in Graves' hyperthyroidism and ophthalmopathy. Germline V gives CDR1 SGHRS, CDR2 YFSETQ. The CDR3 is made up of 19 amino acids. J gave up 4 bases and V 0 bases, and 14 bases lay outside the gene matches. What was amplified from RNA transcripts were TCR beta CDR3 regions. The primer set for the first-round RT-PCR of the TCR CDR3 was HTBI. One entry per CDR3 protein results from TCRdb running MiXCR on the multiplex PCR reads. The data show approximately 270,000 distinct CDR3 sequences, with about 14% seen just once and more than 10% held by the top ten.

Sequencing was done on a sample of blood. This receptor was taken from a woman aged 40 to 50 with Graves' hyperthyroidism that later progressed to Graves' ophthalmopathy. The chain combines TRBV5-1 with TRBJ2-7, with TRBD2 matching 12 bases. This chain's CDR3 is CASSLGGASGRAQVYEQYF. CDR3 nucleotide sequence: TGCGCCAGCAGCTTGGGGGGAGCTAGCGGGAGGGCCCAGGTGTACGAGCAGTACTTC.